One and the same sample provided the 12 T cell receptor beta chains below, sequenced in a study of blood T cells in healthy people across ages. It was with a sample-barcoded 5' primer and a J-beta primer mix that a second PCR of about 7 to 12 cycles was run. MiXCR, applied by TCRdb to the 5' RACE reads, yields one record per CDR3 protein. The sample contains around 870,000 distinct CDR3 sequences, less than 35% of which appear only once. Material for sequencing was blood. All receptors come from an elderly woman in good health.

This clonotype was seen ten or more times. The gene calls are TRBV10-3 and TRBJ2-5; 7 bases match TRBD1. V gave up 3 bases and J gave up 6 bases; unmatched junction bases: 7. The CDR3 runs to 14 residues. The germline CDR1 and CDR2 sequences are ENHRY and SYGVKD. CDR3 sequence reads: CAISEKQGLKTQYF. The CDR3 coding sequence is TGTGCCATCAGTGAAAAACAGGGGTTGAAGACCCAGTACTTC.

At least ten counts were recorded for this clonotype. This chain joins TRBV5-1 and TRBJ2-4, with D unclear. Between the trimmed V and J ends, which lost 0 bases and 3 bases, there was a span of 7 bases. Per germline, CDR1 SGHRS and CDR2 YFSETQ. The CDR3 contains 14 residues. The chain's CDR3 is CASSLEPFKNIQYF. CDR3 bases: TGCGCCAGCAGCTTGGAGCCATTCAAAAACATTCAGTACTTC.

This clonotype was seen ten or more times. This CDR3 is CASSQGQRLEQYF. The CDR3 DNA reads TGTGCCAGCAGCCAAGGACAACGCCTAGAGCAGTACTTC. This chain connects TRBV6-6 to TRBJ2-7, with D perhaps TRBD1 (5 bases). This CDR3 region has 13 residues. CDR1 and CDR2 (germline): MNHNY, SVGAGI (reference sequence). V lost 6 bases and J 7 bases, leaving 16 bases between the germline ends.

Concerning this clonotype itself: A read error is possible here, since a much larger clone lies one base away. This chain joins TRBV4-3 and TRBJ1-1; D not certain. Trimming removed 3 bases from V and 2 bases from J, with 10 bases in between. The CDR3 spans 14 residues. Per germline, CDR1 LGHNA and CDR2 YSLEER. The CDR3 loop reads CASSQGRTNTEAFF. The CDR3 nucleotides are TGCGCCAGCAGCCAGGGCAGGACTAACACTGAAGCTTTCTTT.

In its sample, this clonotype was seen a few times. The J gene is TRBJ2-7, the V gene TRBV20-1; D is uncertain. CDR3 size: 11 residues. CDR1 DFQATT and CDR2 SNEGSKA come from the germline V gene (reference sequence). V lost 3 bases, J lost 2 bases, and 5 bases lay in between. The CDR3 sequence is CSASGAYEQYF. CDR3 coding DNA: TGCAGTGCTAGCGGAGCCTACGAGCAGTACTTC.

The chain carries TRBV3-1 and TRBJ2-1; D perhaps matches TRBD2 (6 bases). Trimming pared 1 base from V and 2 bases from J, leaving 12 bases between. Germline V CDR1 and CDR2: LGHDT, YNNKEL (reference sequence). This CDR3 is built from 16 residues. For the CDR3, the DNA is TGTGCCAGCAGCCAAGGCGGCGGGATAACCTACAATGAGCAGTTCTTC. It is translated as CASSQGGGITYNEQFF.

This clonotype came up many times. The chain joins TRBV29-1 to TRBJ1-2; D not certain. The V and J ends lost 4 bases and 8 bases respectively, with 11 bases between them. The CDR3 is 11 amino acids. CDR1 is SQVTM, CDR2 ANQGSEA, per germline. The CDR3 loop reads CSVVETRGYTF. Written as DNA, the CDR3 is TGCAGCGTTGTTGAGACACGCGGCTACACCTTC.

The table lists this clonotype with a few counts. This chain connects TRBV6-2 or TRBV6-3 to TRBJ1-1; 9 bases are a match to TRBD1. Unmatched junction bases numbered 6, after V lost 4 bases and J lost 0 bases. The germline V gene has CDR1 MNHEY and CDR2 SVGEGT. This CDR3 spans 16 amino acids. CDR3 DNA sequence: TGTGCCAGCAGTTCCGGGACAGGGACCCTGAACACTGAAGCTTTCTTT. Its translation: CASSSGTGTLNTEAFF.

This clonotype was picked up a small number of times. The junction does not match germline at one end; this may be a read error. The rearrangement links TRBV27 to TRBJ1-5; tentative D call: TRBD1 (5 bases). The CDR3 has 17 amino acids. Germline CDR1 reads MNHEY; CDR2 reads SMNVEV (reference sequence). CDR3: CASRGTRGIDSTQPQHF. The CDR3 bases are TGTGCCAGCAGGGGAACAAGGGGTATCGATAGCACTCAGCCCCAGCATTTT.

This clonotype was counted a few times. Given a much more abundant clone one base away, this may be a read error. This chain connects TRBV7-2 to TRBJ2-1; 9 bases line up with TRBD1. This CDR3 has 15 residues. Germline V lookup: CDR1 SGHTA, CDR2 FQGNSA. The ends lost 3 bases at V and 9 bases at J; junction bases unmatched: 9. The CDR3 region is CASSFAVQGASEQFF. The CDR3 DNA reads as TGTGCCAGCAGCTTTGCGGTACAGGGGGCTAGTGAGCAGTTCTTC. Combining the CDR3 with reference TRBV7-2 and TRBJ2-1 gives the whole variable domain GAGVSQSPSNKVTEKGKDVELRCDPISGHTALYWYRQSLGQGLEFLIYFQGNSAPDKSGLPSDRFSAERTGGSVSTLTIQRTQQEDSAVYLCASSFAVQGASEQFFGPGTRLTVL.

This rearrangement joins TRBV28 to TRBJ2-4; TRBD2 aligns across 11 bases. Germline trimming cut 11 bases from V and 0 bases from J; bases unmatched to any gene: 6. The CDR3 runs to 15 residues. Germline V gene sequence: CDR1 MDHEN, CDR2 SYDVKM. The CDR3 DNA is TGTGCCTCGGCTAGCGGGGGGTTAGCCAAAAACATTCAGTACTTC. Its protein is CASASGGLAKNIQYF.

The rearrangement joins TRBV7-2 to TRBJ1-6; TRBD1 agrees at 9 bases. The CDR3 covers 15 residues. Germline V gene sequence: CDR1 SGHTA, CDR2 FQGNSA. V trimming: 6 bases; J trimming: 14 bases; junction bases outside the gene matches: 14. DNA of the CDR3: TGTGCCAGCAGGCGGACAGGGGAATCGATCCGATCCCTCCACTTT. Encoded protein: CASRRTGESIRSLHF.